This T cell receptor (beta chain) was sequenced during a study of T cells in women clearing cervical HPV infection (dated by TCRdb to 2017 to 2018). About the full investigation: Cases were roughly 23 women with histologically confirmed HPV16-related CIN3 or worse, including a couple of invasive cancers. The 20 to 25 controls were women who cleared a single incident HPV16 infection within 12 months without developing precancer or cancer. Blood from cases was drawn at the visit where the lesion was first identified, while blood from controls was drawn once the infection was no longer detected. Among cases, blood sampling occurred a median of roughly 160 days after lesion detection, with an interquartile range of 90 to 200 days. Because only a few women had HLA typing data, the possibility that HLA type acted as a confounder could not be ruled out. Nested within Costa Rica's Guanacaste HPV Natural History Study, an exploratory proof-of-principle case-control study compared TCR repertoires across cervical HPV16 outcomes. Cases and controls were matched on age within five years and on year of sample collection. Cases had a median age of almost 35 years and controls had a median age of approximately 40, with no significant differences in baseline characteristics. The parent cohort enrolled roughly 9,400 women aged 18 or older in Guanacaste, Costa Rica, in about 1993 to 1995 and followed the women for less than nine years. Five blinded duplicates per group were added as quality controls, giving some 60 samples: around 50 participants and roughly 10 replicates. Results and caveats for the whole study, not just this receptor: Random forest classifiers combining richness and V gene abundances distinguished cases from controls with an estimated AUC of about 0.8. T-cell numbers per sample were unknown, so richness differences could reflect varying T-cell content rather than repertoire biology. The cross-sectional design could not show whether associations preceded infection or resulted from it; effector/memory subsets and HPV-specific T cells were not isolated. CIN3+ cases had significantly higher TCR repertoire richness than controls across sequencing depths, but evenness did not differ between the groups. Cases had lower TRBV6-7 relative abundance than controls (0.11% versus 0.16%; Bonferroni P = 0.0008).

Concerning this clone itself: The antigen it binds to is not known. With the read ending 3 residues before the CDR3 end, the germline J gene is used to fill in that end.

Every participant had a single incident cervical HPV16 infection, and prevalent HPV16 infections were excluded. Cervical HPV DNA was detected by MY09/MY11 PCR and genotyped by dot-blot hybridization. Around 15 mL of heparinized blood were centrifuged, and the buffy coat was split into aliquots, frozen at -30 degrees C, and then kept at -80 degrees C. QIAGEN kits were used to extract genomic DNA from buffy coat specimens. Using the immunoSEQ assay, multiplex PCR amplified TCR beta CDR3 regions from an average of approximately 1,300 ng of genomic DNA per sample. Primer bias was corrected in the assay by using a complete synthetic TCR repertoire to establish an amplification baseline. The amplicons were sequenced on the Illumina platform. In the source study's methods: Error correction of the sequences involved clustering with frequency ratios plus a modified nearest-neighbor algorithm, after which the sequences were analyzed in the immunoSEQ Analyzer using IMGT gene definitions. TCR richness and evenness were averaged over 20 rarefaction repeats at each rarefaction depth, excluding samples with fewer sequences than the depth. Wilcoxon rank sum tests with FDR correction were used to compare V, D and J gene relative abundances between the groups. Blinded duplicates gave an intraclass correlation of 95% to 97% for TCR richness and an average of around 83% across roughly 69 gene segments. Sourced from immuneACCESS, this table was stored by TCRdb with only in-frame sequences that have V and J called. A share of the clones is absent; for the studies checked, an unresolved V gene accounts for under half, and the remainder has no known explanation. V and J calls and clone size follow that table, whereas D and trimming were derived from the DNA. The sample table on file contains tens of thousands of clones. The top ten clones comprise around 10% of the sample.

V loses 2 bases at its end and J loses 2 bases; junction bases beyond the gene matches: 4. CDR1 and CDR2 are drawn from the germline V gene: MNHEY, SVGEGT. The CDR3, from cysteine to phenylalanine, totals 15 residues. The DNA covers only part of the CDR3, 36 bases in frame from base 1. The sequencing input was blood buffy coat. This receptor was taken from a woman between 18 and 70 years old with a cervical HPV16 infection that either progressed to CIN3+ or cleared (not recorded which). The receptor chain draws on TRBV6-2 or TRBV6-3 and TRBJ2-7, and 9 junction bases match TRBD2. Incomplete CDR3 DNA: TGTGCCAGCAGTTACGGAATAGCGGGAGCCTACGAG. It translates to CASSYGIAGAYE. The CDR3 as a whole reads CASSYGIAGAYEQYF.